This TCR beta chain was sequenced for a study of neurological immune-mediated disorders. TCRdb passed the 5' RACE reads through MiXCR, listing each CDR3 protein once. The sample has fewer than 65,000 distinct CDR3 sequences; 10% are singletons. This clonotype is labeled as medium-sized. The material sequenced was PBMCs. The TCR sequence derives from a man aged 65-85 years with HTLV-1-associated myelopathy (HAM/TSP).

CDR3 coding DNA: TGTGCCAGCAGCGCGAGGATGGGGAGCAATCAGCCCCAGCATTTT. Its protein is CASSARMGSNQPQHF. V usage is TRBV12-3 or TRBV12-4 and J usage is TRBJ1-5, with D unclear. The V end lost 6 bases, the J end lost 1 base, and 13 bases lay between the germline ends. CDR3 length equals 15 residues.